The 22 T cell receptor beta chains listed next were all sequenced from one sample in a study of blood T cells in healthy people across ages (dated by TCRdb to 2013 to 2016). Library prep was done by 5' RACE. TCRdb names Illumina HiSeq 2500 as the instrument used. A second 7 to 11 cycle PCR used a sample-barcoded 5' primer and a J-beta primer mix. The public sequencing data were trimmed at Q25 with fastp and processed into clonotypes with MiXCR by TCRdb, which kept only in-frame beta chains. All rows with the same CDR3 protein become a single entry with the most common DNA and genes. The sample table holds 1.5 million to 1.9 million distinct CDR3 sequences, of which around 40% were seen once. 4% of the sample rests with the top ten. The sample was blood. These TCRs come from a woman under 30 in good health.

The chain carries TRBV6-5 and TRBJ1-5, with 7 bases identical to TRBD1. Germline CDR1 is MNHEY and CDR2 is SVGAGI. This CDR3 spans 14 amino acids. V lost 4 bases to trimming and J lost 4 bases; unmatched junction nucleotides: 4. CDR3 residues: CASSFDRANQPQHF. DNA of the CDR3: TGTGCCAGCAGTTTTGACAGGGCTAATCAGCCCCAGCATTTT.

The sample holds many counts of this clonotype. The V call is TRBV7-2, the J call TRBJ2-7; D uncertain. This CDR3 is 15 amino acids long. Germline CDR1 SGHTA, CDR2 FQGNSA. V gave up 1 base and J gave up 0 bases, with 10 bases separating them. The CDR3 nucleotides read TGTGCCAGCAGCTTAGTAGGTGGAAGCTCCTACGAGCAGTACTTC. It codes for CASSLVGGSSYEQYF.

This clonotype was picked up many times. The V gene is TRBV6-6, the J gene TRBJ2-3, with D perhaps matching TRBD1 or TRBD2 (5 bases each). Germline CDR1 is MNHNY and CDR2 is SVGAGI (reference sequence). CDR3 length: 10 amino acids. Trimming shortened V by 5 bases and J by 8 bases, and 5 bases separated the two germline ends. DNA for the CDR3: TGTGCCAGCAGTGGGGGTACGCAGTATTTT. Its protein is CASSGGTQYF.

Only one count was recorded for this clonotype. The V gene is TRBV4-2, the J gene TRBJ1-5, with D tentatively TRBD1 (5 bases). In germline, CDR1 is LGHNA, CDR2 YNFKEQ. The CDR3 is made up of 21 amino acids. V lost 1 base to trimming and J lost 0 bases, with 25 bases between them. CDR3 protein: CASSQGLRVYEGEDSNQPQHF. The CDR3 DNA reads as TGTGCCAGCAGCCAAGGATTAAGGGTTTATGAAGGGGAGGATAGCAATCAGCCCCAGCATTTT.

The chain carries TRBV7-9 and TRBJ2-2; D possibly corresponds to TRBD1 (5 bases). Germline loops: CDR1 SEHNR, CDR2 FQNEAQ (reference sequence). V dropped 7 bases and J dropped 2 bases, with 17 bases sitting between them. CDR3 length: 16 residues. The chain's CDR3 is CASTSRVGDNTGELFF. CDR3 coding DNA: TGTGCCAGCACCTCTAGGGTAGGGGATAACACCGGGGAGCTGTTTTTT.

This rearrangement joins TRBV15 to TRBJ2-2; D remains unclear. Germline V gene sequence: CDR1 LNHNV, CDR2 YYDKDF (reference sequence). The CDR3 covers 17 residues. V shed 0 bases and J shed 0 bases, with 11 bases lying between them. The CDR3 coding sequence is TGTGCCACCAGCAGAGATTATAATACCGCGAACACCGGGGAGCTGTTTTTT. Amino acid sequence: CATSRDYNTANTGELFF.

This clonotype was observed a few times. The CDR3 sequence is CSVVAILTYNEQFF. The CDR3 DNA reads as TGCAGCGTTGTGGCTATCCTAACCTACAATGAGCAGTTCTTC. The J gene is TRBJ2-1, the V gene TRBV29-1, with D unclear. The CDR3 covers 14 residues. Germline-derived CDR1 and CDR2 are SQVTM and ANQGSEA. V lost 4 bases and J 2 bases, leaving 12 bases between the germline ends.

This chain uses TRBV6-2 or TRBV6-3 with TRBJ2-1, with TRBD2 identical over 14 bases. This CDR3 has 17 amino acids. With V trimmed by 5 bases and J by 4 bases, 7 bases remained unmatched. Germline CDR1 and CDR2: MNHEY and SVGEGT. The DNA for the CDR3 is TGTGCCAGCAGTGAGGGACTAGCGGGGGAGTGGTACAATGAGCAGTTCTTC. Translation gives CASSEGLAGEWYNEQFF.

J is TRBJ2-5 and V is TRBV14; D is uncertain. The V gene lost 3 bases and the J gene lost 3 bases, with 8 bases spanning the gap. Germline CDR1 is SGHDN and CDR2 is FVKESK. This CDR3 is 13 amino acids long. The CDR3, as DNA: TGTGCCAGCAGCCACGGATGGGAAGAGACCCAGTACTTC. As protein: CASSHGWEETQYF.

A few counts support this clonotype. The chain's CDR3 is CASSSSSGVWNEQFF. CDR3 bases: TGTGCCAGCAGCTCAAGCAGCGGGGTTTGGAATGAGCAGTTCTTC. The rearrangement joins TRBV7-6 to TRBJ2-1; 7 nucleotides match TRBD2. The germline gives CDR1 SGHVS, CDR2 FNYEAQ. This CDR3 contains 15 residues. V gave up 4 bases and J gave up 7 bases; unmatched junction bases: 10.

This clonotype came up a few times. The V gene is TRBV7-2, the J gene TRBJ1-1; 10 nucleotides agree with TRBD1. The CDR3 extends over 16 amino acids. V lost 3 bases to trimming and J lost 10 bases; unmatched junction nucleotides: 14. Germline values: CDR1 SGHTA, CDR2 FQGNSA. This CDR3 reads CASSFDTTGGAWRAFF. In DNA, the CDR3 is TGTGCCAGCAGCTTCGATACGACAGGGGGCGCCTGGCGAGCTTTCTTT.

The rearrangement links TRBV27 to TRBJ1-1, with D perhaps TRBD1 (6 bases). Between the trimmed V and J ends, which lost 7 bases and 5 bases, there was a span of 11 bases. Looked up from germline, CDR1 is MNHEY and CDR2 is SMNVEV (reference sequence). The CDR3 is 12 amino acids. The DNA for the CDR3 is TGTGCCAGCATAAGAGGGGGAACTGAAGCTTTCTTT. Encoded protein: CASIRGGTEAFF.

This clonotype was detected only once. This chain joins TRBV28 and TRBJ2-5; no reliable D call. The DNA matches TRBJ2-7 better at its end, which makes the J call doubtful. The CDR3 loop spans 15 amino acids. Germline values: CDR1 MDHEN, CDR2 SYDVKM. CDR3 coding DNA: TGTGCCAGCAACCCAGCCGGAGAGACCATCTACGAGCAGTACTTC. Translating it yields CASNPAGETIYEQYF.

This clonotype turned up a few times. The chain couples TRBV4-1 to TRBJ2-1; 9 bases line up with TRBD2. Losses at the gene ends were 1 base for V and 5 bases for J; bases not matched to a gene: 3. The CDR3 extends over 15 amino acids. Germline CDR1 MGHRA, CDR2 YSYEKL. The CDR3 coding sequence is TGCGCCAGCAGCCAAGGCGGGGGGGTCCACAATGAGCAGTTCTTC. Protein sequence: CASSQGGGVHNEQFF.

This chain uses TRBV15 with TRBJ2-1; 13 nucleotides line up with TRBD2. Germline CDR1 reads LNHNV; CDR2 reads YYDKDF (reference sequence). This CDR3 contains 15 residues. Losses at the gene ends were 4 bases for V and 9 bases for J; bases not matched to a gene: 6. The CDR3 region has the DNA TGTGCCACCAGCACCCCCGGACTAGCGGGAGTTGAGCAGTTCTTC. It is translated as CATSTPGLAGVEQFF.

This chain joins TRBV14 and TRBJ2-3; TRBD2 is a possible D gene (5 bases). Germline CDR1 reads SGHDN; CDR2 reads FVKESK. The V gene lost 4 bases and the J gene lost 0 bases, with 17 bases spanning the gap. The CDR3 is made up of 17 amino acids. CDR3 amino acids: CASSPSGYLTSTDTQYF. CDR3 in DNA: TGTGCCAGCAGCCCCTCGGGGTATTTAACTAGCACAGATACGCAGTATTTT.

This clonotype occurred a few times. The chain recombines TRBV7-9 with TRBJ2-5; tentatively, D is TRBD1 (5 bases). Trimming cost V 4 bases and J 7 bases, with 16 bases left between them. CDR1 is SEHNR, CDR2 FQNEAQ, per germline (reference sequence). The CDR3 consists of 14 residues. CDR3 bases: TGTGCCAGCAGCTCCCACGTTGAGACAGCGACCCAGTACTTC. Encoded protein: CASSSHVETATQYF.

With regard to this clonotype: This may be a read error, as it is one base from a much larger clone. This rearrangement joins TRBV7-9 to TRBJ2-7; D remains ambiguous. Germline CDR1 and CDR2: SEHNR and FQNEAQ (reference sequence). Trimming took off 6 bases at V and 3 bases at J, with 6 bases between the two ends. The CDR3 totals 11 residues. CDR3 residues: CASSRIYEQYF. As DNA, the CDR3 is TGTGCCAGCAGTCGAATCTACGAGCAGTACTTC.

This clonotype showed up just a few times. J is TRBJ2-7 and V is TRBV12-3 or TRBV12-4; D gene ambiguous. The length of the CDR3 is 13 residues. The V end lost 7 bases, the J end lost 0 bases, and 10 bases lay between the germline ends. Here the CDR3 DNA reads TGTGCCAGCACGGGCCCGAGCTCCTACGAGCAGTACTTC. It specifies CASTGPSSYEQYF.

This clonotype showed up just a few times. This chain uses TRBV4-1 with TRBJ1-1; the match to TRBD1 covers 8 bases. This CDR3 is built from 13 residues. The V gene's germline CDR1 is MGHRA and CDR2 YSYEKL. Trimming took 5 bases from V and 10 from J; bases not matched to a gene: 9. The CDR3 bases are TGCGCCAGCAGCTTCGGACAGGGAGGAATAGCTTTCTTT. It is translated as CASSFGQGGIAFF.

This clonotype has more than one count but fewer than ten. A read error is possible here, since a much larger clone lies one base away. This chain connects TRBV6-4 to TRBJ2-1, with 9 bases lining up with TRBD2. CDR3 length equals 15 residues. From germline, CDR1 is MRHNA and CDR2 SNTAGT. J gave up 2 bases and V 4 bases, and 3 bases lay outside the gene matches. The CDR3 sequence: CASSGRGGTYNEQFF. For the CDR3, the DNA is TGTGCCAGCAGTGGGCGGGGGGGTACCTACAATGAGCAGTTCTTC.

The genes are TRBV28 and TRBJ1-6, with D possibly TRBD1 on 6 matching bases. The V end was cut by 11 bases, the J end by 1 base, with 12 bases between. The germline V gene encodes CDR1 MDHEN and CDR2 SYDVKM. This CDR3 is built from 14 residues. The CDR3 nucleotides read TGTGCCGCTGAGAGGGGGTCCTATAATTCACCCCTCCACTTT. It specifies CAAERGSYNSPLHF.